A selection of T cell receptor beta chains follows, all from one sample in a study of blood T cells in healthy people across ages. In TCRdb, the 5' RACE reads were re-called with MiXCR into one record per CDR3 protein. The table has hundreds of thousands of distinct CDR3 sequences, roughly 25% seen once. This same sample was also part of a study on T cells of mothers and their children.

The sample was blood. These receptors all stem from a boy aged 10-17 years in good health. Each CDR3 is given with its conserved first and last residue.

TRBJ2-7 TRBV7-2 CASSPGPGGNPYEQYF
TRBJ2-4 TRBV29-1 CSVLGQDAKNIQYF
TRBJ2-1 TRBV7-6 CASSLAGGINYNEQFF
TRBJ2-7 TRBV7-9 CASSLVPLNQPGQNYEQYF
TRBJ2-2 TRBV7-2 CASSVIPTGELFF
TRBJ2-5 TRBV13 CASSIAGTEETQYF
TRBJ1-1 TRBV15 CATSRDPGQGEAFF
TRBJ2-5 TRBV29-1 CSVDRETQYF
TRBJ2-5 TRBV20-1 CSARFPGIIFETQYF
TRBJ2-6 TRBV5-1 CASSLSWGPLPSGANVLTF
TRBJ1-1 TRBV28 CASSPEVRGGGTEAFF
TRBJ1-4 TRBV27 CASRDRDEKLFF
TRBJ2-5 TRBV6-2/TRBV6-3 CASSYTDYQETQYF
. TRBV5-5 CASSWGQGPSHEQFF
TRBJ2-7 TRBV21-1 CASSTRGQGSYEQYF
TRBJ2-3 TRBV29-1 CSVEDLAGLVTDTQYF
TRBJ2-4 TRBV19 CASSILGSQNIQYF
TRBJ1-1 TRBV10-3 CAISLEGTNTEAFF
TRBJ1-1 TRBV6-5 CASSYFGKQNTEAFF
TRBJ2-6 TRBV10-3 CAISDNRGGSGANVLTF
TRBJ1-1 TRBV5-1 CASSTREVGTEAFF
TRBJ2-7 TRBV7-2 CASSQQLAGGGVEQYF
TRBJ2-5 TRBV7-2 CASSLVGSGEWETQYF
TRBJ1-3 TRBV15 CATSRDPGSGNTIYF
TRBJ2-7 TRBV28 CASTLSRDGYEQYF
TRBJ2-7 TRBV4-3 CASSQGPQGGGYEQYF
TRBJ2-3 TRBV21-1 CASSKMDRRTSRTDTQYF
TRBJ2-1 TRBV10-3 CAISGTGNEQFF
TRBJ2-1 TRBV9 CASSVEGGPYNEQFF
TRBJ2-5 TRBV25-1 CASSNTGKETQYF
TRBJ2-7 TRBV20-1 CSARDQGEQYF
TRBJ2-5 TRBV11-2 CASSLAGPLKKVQETQYF
TRBJ2-4 TRBV7-2 CASSPRTWGDIRYF
TRBJ2-7 TRBV5-6 CASSHGRTYEQYF
TRBJ2-5 TRBV7-2 CASSRGHTAEGTQYF
TRBJ1-1 TRBV25-1 CASRDGLNTEAFF
TRBJ1-2 TRBV5-6 CASSRGTALSNYGYTF
TRBJ2-7 TRBV29-1 CSVELYGKGYEQYF
TRBJ1-4 TRBV6-1 CASSEEGSEDEKLFF
TRBJ2-7 TRBV11-3 CASSLYPNYEQYF
TRBJ2-3 TRBV6-4 CASSPATSGTDTQYF
TRBJ2-5 TRBV5-6 CASRSEMQETQYF
TRBJ1-2 TRBV20-1 CSAGRGGGFNGYTF
TRBJ2-7 TRBV6-6 CASSSPTSGSGEQYF
TRBJ2-1 TRBV20-1 CSAREPTGYNEQFF
TRBJ2-4 TRBV12-3/TRBV12-4 CASSTPGLTKNIQYF
TRBJ1-5 TRBV7-2 CASSLIRAGGQPQHF
TRBJ2-5 TRBV12-3/TRBV12-4 CASAKRSQETQYF
TRBJ2-1 TRBV7-9 CASSLPGTGGFEQFF
. TRBV7-2 CASSSGLVSYEQYF
TRBJ1-5 TRBV28 CASSIQGQPQHF
TRBJ2-2 TRBV7-8 CASSLSKRTGELFF
TRBJ2-2 TRBV13 CASSFLQGAGELFF
TRBJ2-7 TRBV4-1 CASSQVGPFGEQYF
TRBJ1-2 TRBV15 CATSTYGTEIYGYTF
TRBJ2-5 TRBV14 CASSQGTSGKETQYF
TRBJ2-1 TRBV20-1 CSARARTYSGEQFF
. TRBV7-2 CASSEDVASSYEQYF
TRBJ1-2 TRBV2 CASTRTETGGYGYTF
TRBJ1-4 TRBV10-3 CAISDAFGQPNEKLFF